This T cell receptor beta chain was sequenced for a study of neoadjuvant anti-PD-1 for oral cavity cancer. The CDR3 totals 14 residues. The J segment lost 4 bases and the V segment lost 6 bases, leaving 7 bases of the junction unmatched. From germline, CDR1 is SGHRS and CDR2 YFSETQ. Time point given: after neoadjuvant nivolumab, at surgical resection. Data came from immunoSEQ multiplex PCR; TCRdb stores just in-frame clones and leaves some out. The sample contains some 6,200 clones, around 60% of which appear only once. This TCR came from a person aged 35 to 85 with oral cavity squamous cell carcinoma. This sample comprised tumor tissue, obtained after nivolumab (anti-PD-1) treatment. This sequence joins TRBV5-1 and TRBJ2-5; TRBD2 matches at 9 bases. The CDR3 nucleotides are TGCGCCAGCACCCTAGCGGGGTCGGGAGAGACCCAGTACTTC. Translated: CASTLAGSGETQYF.